These T cell receptor beta chains were read from a single sample in a study of blood T cell repertoires in COVID-19. The repertoire was sequenced with immunoSEQ multiplex PCR; TCRdb's copy has only in-frame clones and lacks some. The repertoire holds about 180,000 clones, with around 84% as singletons. Sequencing input: peripheral blood. These receptors originate from a man aged 60 to 69 with COVID-19, enrolled during active disease. Both conserved end residues are part of each CDR3. A D gene is named only where the DNA matches it firmly. Clone size, where shown, is once, few, many, or a class for clones that have expanded.

len	v_gene	abundance	d_gene	j_gene	CDR3nt	CDR3aa
13	TRBV19	NA	TRBD1	TRBJ2-7	TGTGCCAGTAGTAACAGGGGTAGCTACGAGCAGTACTTC	CASSNRGSYEQYF
14	TRBV6-6	NA	NA	TRBJ2-7	TGTGCCAGCACTATGGACCGCCGGGGGTTCGAGCAGTACTTC	CASTMDRRGFEQYF
16	TRBV7-6	few	TRBD1	TRBJ1-4	TGTGCCAGCAGCTTAGCGATGGGACAGGGTCTGGAAAAACTGTTTTTT	CASSLAMGQGLEKLFF
16	TRBV27	NA	TRBD1	TRBJ1-6	TGTGCCAGCAGTTCCTGGGACAGGGGGCTTAGTTCACCCCTCCACTTT	CASSSWDRGLSSPLHF
11	TRBV20-1	NA	NA	TRBJ2-2	TGCAGTGCCCAGGGGTCCGGGGAGCTGTTTTTT	CSAQGSGELFF
15	TRBV19	NA	NA	TRBJ1-1	TGTGCCAGTACCTTGGTTGGGGCAATGAACACTGAAGCTTTCTTT	CASTLVGAMNTEAFF
18	TRBV7-8	NA	TRBD1	TRBJ1-5	TGTGCCAGCAGCTTAGCCACCTCGGGACAGGGGGGTAGTCAGCCCCAGCATTTT	CASSLATSGQGGSQPQHF
13	TRBV5-6	few	NA	TRBJ2-1	TGTGCCAGCAGCATGTTGGAGCTGCATGAGCAGTTCTTC	CASSMLELHEQFF
16	TRBV3-1/TRBV3-2	NA	NA	TRBJ1-2	TGTGCCAGCAGCCAAGGGACAGCGCGAGCTAACTATGGCTACACCTTC	CASSQGTARANYGYTF
16	TRBV6-5	NA	TRBD1	TRBJ2-2	TGTGCCAGCAGTTCCCCGACAGGGGTGGGCACCGGGGAGCTGTTTTTT	CASSSPTGVGTGELFF
13	TRBV28	NA	NA	TRBJ1-2	TGTGCCAGCAGTCCCCCTCAGACTTATGGCTACACCTTC	CASSPPQTYGYTF
17	TRBV7-2	NA	TRBD1	TRBJ1-1	TGTGCCAGCAGCTTTGGACCGGGACAGCCCATGAACACTGAAGCTTTCTTT	CASSFGPGQPMNTEAFF
15	TRBV6-2/TRBV6-3	NA	TRBD2	TRBJ2-5	TGTGCCAGCAGTTACCCCGGACTAGCGGACGAGACCCAGTACTTC	CASSYPGLADETQYF
15	TRBV5-4	NA	NA	TRBJ1-4	TGTGCCAGCAGCTTGGCGGAGACAACTAATGAAAAACTGTTTTTT	CASSLAETTNEKLFF
16	TRBV19	NA	TRBD1	TRBJ2-7	TGTGCCAGTAGTATGTTAGGGGGACAGCCCTCCTACGAGCAGTACTTC	CASSMLGGQPSYEQYF
14	TRBV11-2	NA	NA	TRBJ1-6	TGTGCCAGCAGCTCTGGGGAGGGAAACTCACCCCTCCACTTT	CASSSGEGNSPLHF
13	TRBV6-5	NA	NA	TRBJ2-1	TGTGCCAGCAGTTACGGGCCGAACAATGAGCAGTTCTTC	CASSYGPNNEQFF
13	TRBV4-1	NA	NA	TRBJ2-6	TGCGCCAGCAGCCAGGGCGAGGCCAACGTCCTGACTTTC	CASSQGEANVLTF
18	TRBV18	NA	NA	TRBJ2-1	TGTGCCAGCTCCCGGACAGACCCATACGGCGGGAGTAGAAATGAGCAGTTCTTC	CASSRTDPYGGSRNEQFF
14	TRBV18	NA	NA	TRBJ1-1	TGTGCCAGCTCATCCGACATTGTGAACACTGAAGCTTTCTTT	CASSSDIVNTEAFF
17	TRBV9	few	TRBD1	TRBJ1-1	TGTGCCAGCAGCCATCCCGGGACAGGGCTTATGAACACTGAAGCTTTCTTT	CASSHPGTGLMNTEAFF
15	TRBV4-2	NA	NA	TRBJ1-1	TGTGCCAGCAGCCAAGATTATATACATCCCACTGAAGCTTTCTTT	CASSQDYIHPTEAFF
14	TRBV6-5	NA	TRBD1	TRBJ1-2	TGTGCCAGCAGTTACTCGACAGGGGGCGATGGCTACACCTTC	CASSYSTGGDGYTF
13	TRBV2	NA	NA	TRBJ2-1	TGTGCCAGCAGGGCTACAGAATACAATGAGCAGTTCTTC	CASRATEYNEQFF
16	TRBV7-2	NA	NA	TRBJ2-2	TGTGCCAGCAGCCGCCGGACAGGATCGGGAGCCGGGGAGCTGTTTTTT	CASSRRTGSGAGELFF
13	TRBV7-2	NA	NA	TRBJ1-4	TGTGCCAGCAGCTTAGGGACTTTAGAAAAACTGTTTTTT	CASSLGTLEKLFF
17	TRBV20-1	NA	NA	TRBJ1-5	TGCAGTGCTAGTCAAACCGGCGGGGGCTTTGGCAATCAGCCCCAGCATTTT	CSASQTGGGFGNQPQHF
13	TRBV27	NA	NA	TRBJ1-2	TGTGCCAGCAGTTTAGTGCTGAGCTATGGCTACACCTTC	CASSLVLSYGYTF
11	TRBV20-1	NA	NA	TRBJ2-5	TGCAGTGCTACCAACCAAGAGACCCAGTACTTC	CSATNQETQYF
14	TRBV7-2	NA	TRBD1	TRBJ1-4	TGTGCCAGCAGCACCGGGACAGGGGCTGAAAAACTGTTTTTT	CASSTGTGAEKLFF
13	TRBV7-9	NA	NA	TRBJ1-2	TGTGCCAGCAGCTTAGGGGAGGAATATGGCTACACCTTC	CASSLGEEYGYTF
14	TRBV6-5	NA	NA	TRBJ1-1	TGTGCCAGCAGTACAGACCGTAAGAACACTGAAGCTTTCTTT	CASSTDRKNTEAFF
16	TRBV28	NA	TRBD1	TRBJ2-1	TGTGCCAGCAGTTTAAGCTCGGGACAGGCCCCCGTTGGGCAGTTCTTC	CASSLSSGQAPVGQFF